This TCR beta chain was identified in a study of blood T cells in healthy people across ages. The study, taken as a whole, reports: Per million T cells, TCR beta diversity dropped about linearly as age rose. Both higher diversity and more naive CD4+ cells marked long-lived donors when set against aged donors.

Samples had at least 6.5 million PBMCs isolated from them. The use of a sample-barcoded 5' primer and a J-beta primer mix characterized a second PCR of 7 to 11 cycles. MiXCR, run by TCRdb on the 5' RACE reads, gives a single entry per CDR3 protein. The sample has 600,000 to 850,000 distinct CDR3 sequences; 40% to 45% are singletons. This clonotype was found once. Its antigen is not identified. The CDR3 is 17 residues long. This receptor was identified in a woman in her sixties in good health. The chain recombines TRBV21-1 with TRBJ2-1. The better agreement between TRBJ2-7 and the DNA end casts doubt on the J call. TRBV21-1 counts as a pseudogene. Sequencing input: blood. This CDR3 reads CASSNTERRTSYNEQYF. DNA for the CDR3: TGTGCCAGCAGCAATACGGAGAGACGGACCTCCTACAATGAGCAGTACTTC.